This passage covers 9 T cell receptor beta chains from one sample sequenced in a study of Ad26.COV2.S vaccination and SARS-CoV-2 variants. The repertoire was sequenced with immunoSEQ multiplex PCR; TCRdb's copy has only in-frame clones and lacks some. Among hundreds of thousands of clones listed, 88% were seen once. Treatment indicated: 19 received Ad26.COV2.S at low or high dose, single or two shots; roughly five received placebo; per-sample allocation not given. It was on day 63 after the first vaccine or placebo injection that samples were taken. The input for sequencing was peripheral blood, taken in a trial of Ad26.COV2.S vaccine versus placebo. Receptor source: a person between 18 and 65 years old who received the Ad26.COV2.S COVID-19 vaccine or a placebo.

The genes are TRBV29-1 and TRBJ2-3, with D tentatively TRBD1 (6 bases). In germline, CDR1 is SQVTM, CDR2 ANQGSEA. The CDR3 has 15 residues. Trimming removed 6 bases from V and 0 bases from J, with 16 bases in between. The CDR3 sequence: CSVTTDRRSTDTQYF. The CDR3 DNA is TGCAGCGTCACTACCGACAGGCGAAGCACAGATACGCAGTATTTT.

This sequence joins TRBV2 and TRBJ2-3, with 7 nucleotides matching TRBD1. This CDR3 region has 13 residues. After removal of 6 bases from V and 8 bases from J, the junction contained 8 bases not matched to a gene. Germline V gene data show CDR1 as SNHLY and CDR2 as FYNNEI. CDR3 in amino acids: CASSPEGAATQYF. CDR3 bases: TGTGCCAGCAGCCCCGAGGGGGCGGCTACGCAGTATTTT. Variable domain in full (rest from reference TRBV2 and TRBJ2-3): EPEVTQTPSHQVTQMGQEVILRCVPISNHLYFYWYRQILGQKVEFLVSFYNNEISEKSEIFDDQFSVERPDGSNFTLKIRSTKLEDSAMYFCASSPEGAATQYFGPGTRLTVL.

V usage is TRBV7-2 and J usage is TRBJ2-5; no firm D call. This CDR3 has 14 residues. V was clipped by 1 base and J by 5 bases, with 11 bases between them. The germline V gene has CDR1 SGHTA and CDR2 FQGNSA. The CDR3 region is CASSLVQHRETQYF. The CDR3 DNA is TGTGCCAGCAGCTTAGTTCAGCACCGGGAGACCCAGTACTTC.

The chain has TRBV2 and TRBJ1-5; D perhaps matches TRBD1 (5 bases). Trimming left V 7 bases short and J 0 bases short, with 16 bases between. The CDR3 is 16 amino acids. Germline V gene data show CDR1 as SNHLY and CDR2 as FYNNEI. CDR3 sequence (DNA): TGTGCCAGCAAGGGACTACTTCAAAGTAGCAATCAGCCCCAGCATTTT. Protein sequence: CASKGLLQSSNQPQHF.

The CDR3 coding sequence is TGTGCCAGCAGCCAGGGGGCGCTGGCGACTGAAGCTTTCTTT. Translated, it gives CASSQGALATEAFF. V and J are TRBV7-3 and TRBJ1-1; 8 bases are a match to TRBD1. Germline V lookup: CDR1 SGHTA, CDR2 FQGTGA. The CDR3 sequence is 14 residues long. With V trimmed by 5 bases and J by 5 bases, 7 bases remained unmatched.

This chain links TRBV13 with TRBJ2-3; TRBD2 matches 9 bases. The CDR3 runs 16 residues. CDR1 and CDR2 from the germline V gene are PRHDT and FYEKMQ (reference sequence). V was clipped by 0 bases and J by 5 bases; unmatched bases: 6. CDR3 in amino acids: CASSLGLAGIEDTQYF. CDR3 nucleotides: TGTGCCAGCAGCTTAGGCCTAGCGGGGATCGAAGATACGCAGTATTTT.

The rearrangement links TRBV5-4 to TRBJ2-7; the D gene is possibly TRBD2 (5 bases). The CDR3 sequence is 14 residues long. Germline V gene lookup returns CDR1 SGHNT and CDR2 YYREEE (reference sequence). The V and J ends lost 3 bases and 1 base respectively, with 11 bases between them. CDR3 DNA: TGTGCCAGCAGCTCCATCGAGGGATCCTACGAGCAGTACTTC. Protein sequence: CASSSIEGSYEQYF.

This clone is a singleton in its sample. The V and J genes are TRBV11-3 and TRBJ2-3; 10 bases fit TRBD2. CDR1 is SGHNT, CDR2 YENEEA, per germline. CDR3 length: 16 amino acids. Trimming cost V 4 bases and J 2 bases; bases outside gene matches: 6. The CDR3 nucleotides read TGTGCCAGCAGCTCCCGACTAGCGGGTAACACAGATACGCAGTATTTT. Translated, it gives CASSSRLAGNTDTQYF.

The rearrangement joins TRBV5-1 to TRBJ1-1, with D uncertain. The V gene's germline CDR1 is SGHRS and CDR2 YFSETQ. The CDR3 has 13 residues. V was pared by 4 bases and J by 4 bases, with 11 bases between. The CDR3 DNA reads as TGCGCCAGCAGCGGCGGTGAGGGCACTGAAGCTTTCTTT. Translation gives CASSGGEGTEAFF.